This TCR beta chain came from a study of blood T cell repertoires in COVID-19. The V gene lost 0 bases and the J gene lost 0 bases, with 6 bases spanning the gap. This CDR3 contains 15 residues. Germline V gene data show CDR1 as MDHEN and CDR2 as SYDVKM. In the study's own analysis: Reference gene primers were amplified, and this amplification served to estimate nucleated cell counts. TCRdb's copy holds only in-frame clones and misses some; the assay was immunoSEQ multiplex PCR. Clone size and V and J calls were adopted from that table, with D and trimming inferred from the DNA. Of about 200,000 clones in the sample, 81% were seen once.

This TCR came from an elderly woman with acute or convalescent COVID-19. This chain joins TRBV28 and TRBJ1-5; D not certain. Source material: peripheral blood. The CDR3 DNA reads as TGTGCCAGCAGTTTATGGGTCGGTAGCAATCAGCCCCAGCATTTT. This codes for CASSLWVGSNQPQHF. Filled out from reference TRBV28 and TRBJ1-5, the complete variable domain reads DVKVTQSSRYLVKRTGEKVFLECVQDMDHENMFWYRQDPGLGLRLIYFSYDVKMKEKGDIPEGYSVSREKKERFSLILESASTNQTSMYLCASSLWVGSNQPQHFGDGTRLSIL.